Each of the 21 T cell receptor beta chains below was sequenced from the same sample in a study of blood T cell repertoires in COVID-19. This table comes from immunoSEQ multiplex PCR, and its TCRdb copy is limited to in-frame clones, with some not included. The sample contains roughly 150,000 clones, around 84% of which appear only once. Sequencing was performed on peripheral blood. These receptors were collected from a woman aged 50 to 60 with acute or convalescent COVID-19.

The CDR3 region is CASSLLGLSNQPQHF. The CDR3 nucleotides are TGTGCCAGTAGCCTTCTGGGCCTCTCCAATCAGCCCCAGCATTTT. This chain links TRBV19 with TRBJ1-5; D unclear. This CDR3 has 15 amino acids. Trimming pared 6 bases from V and 3 bases from J, leaving 15 bases between. Germline-derived CDR1 and CDR2 are LNHDA and SQIVND (reference sequence).

This clone came up once. The CDR3 protein is CASSQMEMAEQFF. The CDR3 DNA reads as TGTGCCAGTAGTCAAATGGAGATGGCTGAGCAGTTCTTC. The chain employs TRBV19 and TRBJ2-1; no definite D call. Trimming took off 5 bases at V and 9 bases at J, with 14 bases between the two ends. The CDR3 covers 13 residues. Germline V gene sequence: CDR1 LNHDA, CDR2 SQIVND (reference sequence).

V usage is TRBV7-2 and J usage is TRBJ2-7; tentative D call: TRBD2 (7 bases). Germline CDR1 reads SGHTA; CDR2 reads FQGNSA. V was cut by 4 bases and J by 4 bases, with 11 bases left in between. The CDR3 has 13 residues. CDR3: CASSSAGAYEQYF. The DNA for the CDR3 is TGTGCCAGCAGCTCCGCGGGGGCGTACGAGCAGTACTTC.

J is TRBJ2-7 and V is TRBV7-9; D remains unclear. The CDR3 has 12 amino acids. CDR1 and CDR2 (germline): SEHNR, FQNEAQ (reference sequence). The V and J ends lost 1 base and 1 base respectively, with 2 bases between them. CDR3 amino acids: CASSLVSYEQYF. CDR3 DNA sequence: TGTGCCAGCAGCTTAGTATCCTACGAGCAGTACTTC.

This sequence joins TRBV6-6 and TRBJ1-6; D is unclear. Germline CDR1 is MNHNY and CDR2 is SVGAGI (reference sequence). V dropped 6 bases and J dropped 8 bases, with 11 bases sitting between them. The CDR3 spans 13 residues. The CDR3 here is CASRRTSDSPLHF. In DNA form, the CDR3 reads TGTGCCAGCAGACGGACTTCGGATTCACCCCTCCACTTT.

This chain joins TRBV12-3 or TRBV12-4 and TRBJ2-6; D ambiguous. Trimming cost V 8 bases and J 4 bases, with 9 bases left between them. This CDR3 region has 13 residues. CDR3 DNA sequence: TGTGCCAGCTTCCGGTCCGGGGCCAACGTCCTGACTTTC. Protein product: CASFRSGANVLTF.

V usage is TRBV2 and J usage is TRBJ1-1; TRBD1 agrees at 8 bases. CDR3 size: 15 residues. J lost 0 bases, V lost 4 bases, and 4 bases had no gene match. CDR1 SNHLY and CDR2 FYNNEI come from the germline V gene. CDR3 in DNA: TGTGCCAGCAGTGTACTACAGGGGGTGAACACTGAAGCTTTCTTT. This sequence encodes CASSVLQGVNTEAFF.

This clone was counted only a few times. CDR3 bases: TGCAGCGTTGATGGTCCTAGCAATGAGCAGTTCTTC. Residues: CSVDGPSNEQFF. The chain couples TRBV29-1 to TRBJ2-1; D not resolved. CDR1 and CDR2 (germline): SQVTM, ANQGSEA. The CDR3 spans 12 residues. The germline V and J ends were trimmed by 3 bases and 6 bases, with 9 bases remaining between them.

The V and J genes are TRBV4-2 and TRBJ1-6; weak D call: TRBD1 (6 bases). The CDR3 runs 17 residues. Trimming took off 0 bases at V and 11 bases at J, with 20 bases between the two ends. Germline V gene sequence: CDR1 LGHNA, CDR2 YNFKEQ. The CDR3 coding sequence is TGTGCCAGCAGCCAAGATCATCAGGACCCGGGGGGCACACCCCTCCACTTT. Translation gives CASSQDHQDPGGTPLHF.

The chain is built from TRBV29-1 and TRBJ2-7, with D tentatively TRBD1 (6 bases). This CDR3 spans 13 amino acids. Germline CDR1 reads SQVTM; CDR2 reads ANQGSEA. Trimming cost V 6 bases and J 5 bases, with 17 bases left between them. The CDR3 nucleotides read TGCAGCGTCGAGGACAGAAGAAATAACGAGCAGTACTTC. It translates to CSVEDRRNNEQYF.

J is TRBJ2-2 and V is TRBV9; a weak D match, TRBD2 (5 bases). Germline-derived CDR1 and CDR2 are SGDLS and YYNGEE. V lost 0 bases to trimming and J lost 8 bases, with 14 bases between them. CDR3 size: 15 residues. The CDR3, as DNA: TGTGCCAGCAGCGTAGACGGGGTGAGGGCTGGGGAGCTGTTTTTT. It translates to CASSVDGVRAGELFF.

The chain links TRBV19 to TRBJ2-1; 9 bases are shared with TRBD1. Germline V gives CDR1 LNHDA, CDR2 SQIVND (reference sequence). Trimming at V came to 6 bases and at J to 10 bases, leaving 19 bases not matched to a gene. The CDR3 is 17 residues long. The DNA for the CDR3 is TGTGCCAGTAGCCAAGGGACCGGGACAGGGAAATTGTCGGAGCAGTTCTTC. Protein product: CASSQGTGTGKLSEQFF.

A note on this clone: Within the sample, other DNA sequences also encode this same CDR3. The chain combines TRBV6-2 or TRBV6-3 with TRBJ2-2; TRBD2 is a possible D gene (6 bases). CDR3 length equals 16 residues. The germline V and J ends were trimmed by 2 bases and 0 bases, with 10 bases remaining between them. The germline V gene has CDR1 MNHEY and CDR2 SVGEGT. The CDR3 here is CASSYGGTTNTGELFF. The DNA of the CDR3 is TGTGCCAGCAGTTACGGCGGGACGACGAACACCGGGGAGCTGTTTTTT.

The chain employs TRBV4-2 and TRBJ1-5, with unresolved D. V lost 0 bases and J 3 bases, leaving 9 bases between the germline ends. The CDR3 is made up of 15 amino acids. CDR1 is LGHNA, CDR2 YNFKEQ, per germline. This CDR3 is CASSQDTGSNQPQHF. In nucleotides, the CDR3 is TGTGCCAGCAGCCAAGATACGGGTTCCAATCAGCCCCAGCATTTT.

Concerning this clone itself: This specimen includes other DNA sequences encoding the same CDR3. The chain joins TRBV7-9 to TRBJ1-3, with 7 bases aligning to TRBD1. The CDR3 is 14 residues long. Germline V CDR1 and CDR2: SEHNR, FQNEAQ (reference sequence). V shed 6 bases and J 3 bases; nucleotides not matched to a gene: 5. CDR3 residues: CASSQTGSGNTIYF. CDR3 DNA sequence: TGTGCCAGCAGTCAGACAGGGAGTGGAAACACCATATATTTT.

Only a few counts were recorded for this clone. This chain joins TRBV6-5 and TRBJ1-6; no clear D. Trimming left V 5 bases short and J 1 base short, with 9 bases between. From germline, CDR1 is MNHEY and CDR2 SVGAGI. This CDR3 is 15 amino acids long. For the CDR3, the DNA is TGTGCCAGCAGTCCCTCTAGGTCCTATAATTCACCCCTCCACTTT. Translating it yields CASSPSRSYNSPLHF.

The chain has TRBV10-3 and TRBJ2-1, with 13 positions matching TRBD2. Germline trimming cut 4 bases from V and 2 bases from J; bases unmatched to any gene: 11. The CDR3 runs to 19 residues. Germline values: CDR1 ENHRY, CDR2 SYGVKD. The CDR3 region is CAISGSGTSGEITYNEQFF. The CDR3 DNA follows: TGTGCCATCAGTGGTTCCGGGACTAGCGGGGAAATCACCTACAATGAGCAGTTCTTC.

The chain has TRBV28 and TRBJ1-2; D not resolved. CDR1 MDHEN and CDR2 SYDVKM come from the germline V gene. The CDR3 contains 14 residues. The V end lost 4 bases, the J end lost 1 base, and 10 bases lay between the germline ends. CDR3 sequence: CASSYRPINYGYTF. The CDR3 DNA sequence: TGTGCCAGCAGTTACCGCCCTATTAACTATGGCTACACCTTC.

This clone was counted only a few times. This chain links TRBV4-3 with TRBJ1-2; TRBD1 aligns across 7 bases. This CDR3 region has 16 residues. The germline gives CDR1 LGHNA, CDR2 YSLEER. Trimming at V came to 0 bases and at J to 8 bases, leaving 12 bases not matched to a gene. This chain's CDR3 is CASSQDPTRTGRGYTF. CDR3 bases: TGCGCCAGCAGCCAAGATCCAACTCGGACAGGCCGGGGCTACACCTTC.

This clone appeared a single time. This rearrangement joins TRBV18 to TRBJ1-5, with D perhaps TRBD1 (5 bases). Trimming removed 3 bases at V and 2 bases at J, with 14 bases between. This CDR3 region has 16 residues. Germline lookup yields CDR1 KGHSH and CDR2 LQKENI. CDR3 sequence reads: CASSPRGGGGNQPQHF. In DNA, the CDR3 is TGTGCCAGCTCACCCCGGGGGGGAGGGGGCAATCAGCCCCAGCATTTT.

The V and J genes are TRBV12-3 or TRBV12-4 and TRBJ1-5, with a weak D call TRBD1 (6 bases). The CDR3 runs 13 residues. Trimming stripped 6 bases from V and 5 bases from J, with 11 bases between. This CDR3 reads CASRLRTDQPQHF. The CDR3 coding sequence is TGTGCCAGCAGACTTCGGACAGATCAGCCCCAGCATTTT.